The 30 T cell receptor beta chains below all came from one sample that was sequenced in a study of high-grade serous ovarian cancer treatment subgroups listed by TCRdb under 2021. Library generation was performed with the immunoSEQ multiplex PCR assay. What TCRdb holds here is the immuneACCESS table cut down to in-frame rearrangements. Part of the clones is not present; checked against another copy, under half of the missing clones reflect an unresolved V gene, and the others are unexplained. The sample table holds 4,300 or so clones, of which 55% to 75% were seen once. The top ten clones comprise around 12% of the sample. Tumor samples were obtained before definitive surgery or chemotherapy. The sequencing sample was made of tumor tissue. These receptors came from a human donor with high-grade serous ovarian cancer.

The chain carries TRBV5-1 and TRBJ1-4; D is possibly TRBD1 (6 bases). The V and J ends lost 2 bases and 2 bases respectively, with 13 bases between them. Germline CDR1 SGHRS, CDR2 YFSETQ. This CDR3 is built from 16 residues. Written as DNA, the CDR3 is TGCGCCAGCAGCTTAGGGGGGGGGACGACTAATGAAAAACTGTTTTTT. Translating gives CASSLGGGTTNEKLFF.

The chain carries TRBV7-6 and TRBJ2-1, with a weak D call TRBD2 (6 bases). V lost 8 bases to trimming and J lost 8 bases, with 22 bases between them. CDR3 size: 15 residues. Looked up from germline, CDR1 is SGHVS and CDR2 is FNYEAQ. The CDR3 protein is CASAPPWGDGDEQFF. DNA for the CDR3: TGTGCCAGCGCCCCCCCGTGGGGGGACGGGGATGAGCAGTTCTTC.

The V and J genes are TRBV5-1 and TRBJ1-1; possibly TRBD1 for D (5 bases). The V and J ends lost 4 bases and 3 bases respectively, with 16 bases between them. The germline V gene has CDR1 SGHRS and CDR2 YFSETQ. The CDR3 covers 15 residues. The DNA of the CDR3 is TGCGCCAGCAGCGGCCGTAGCGGGGGAGACACTGAAGCTTTCTTT. Protein sequence: CASSGRSGGDTEAFF. The full variable domain, its missing parts supplied by reference TRBV5-1 and TRBJ1-1, is KAGVTQTPRYLIKTRGQQVTLSCSPISGHRSVSWYQQTPGQGLQFLFEYFSETQRNKGNFPGRFSGRQFSNSRSEMNVSTLELGDSALYLCASSGRSGGDTEAFFGQGTRLTVV.

This clone qualifies as medium-sized. This sequence joins TRBV7-9 and TRBJ1-2, with TRBD1 identical over 7 bases. The CDR3 is made up of 15 amino acids. Germline V CDR1 and CDR2: SEHNR, FQNEAQ (reference sequence). V lost 1 base, J lost 8 bases, and 10 bases stayed unmatched. The CDR3 bases are TGTGCCAGCAGCTTAGATTCAGGGGGAGTGAGCGGCTACACCTTC. Translating gives CASSLDSGGVSGYTF.

The genes are TRBV6-5 and TRBJ2-3; either TRBD1 or TRBD2 may supply D (5 bases each). This CDR3 has 14 residues. The germline V gene encodes CDR1 MNHEY and CDR2 SVGAGI. V lost 0 bases and J 2 bases, leaving 6 bases between the germline ends. CDR3 nucleotides: TGTGCCAGCAGTTACTCGGGACCCACAGATACGCAGTATTTT. Residues: CASSYSGPTDTQYF.

The J gene is TRBJ2-7, the V gene TRBV9; D possibly matches TRBD1 or TRBD2 (5 bases each). Trimming shortened V by 0 bases and J by 2 bases, and 12 bases separated the two germline ends. The CDR3 consists of 15 residues. Germline V lookup: CDR1 SGDLS, CDR2 YYNGEE. The CDR3 nucleotides are TGTGCCAGCAGCGTAGCTACCGGGGACCCCTACGAGCAGTACTTC. Protein sequence: CASSVATGDPYEQYF.

The chain is built from TRBV19 and TRBJ2-7, with D hard to call. CDR1 is LNHDA and CDR2 is SQIVND in the germline V gene (reference sequence). V shed 0 bases and J shed 4 bases, with 10 bases lying between them. CDR3 length: 14 amino acids. As DNA, the CDR3 is TGTGCCAGTAGTATAGAGGGCGGCAGGTACGAGCAGTACTTC. Residues: CASSIEGGRYEQYF. Full variable domain (missing parts from reference TRBV19 and TRBJ2-7): DGGITQSPKYLFRKEGQNVTLSCEQNLNHDAMYWYRQDPGQGLRLIYYSQIVNDFQKGDIAEGYSVSREKKESFPLTVTSAQKNPTAFYLCASSIEGGRYEQYFGPGTRLTVT.

This rearrangement joins TRBV7-2 to TRBJ2-1, with 8 bases fitting TRBD2. V trimming: 4 bases; J trimming: 6 bases; junction bases outside the gene matches: 8. Germline V gene data show CDR1 as SGHTA and CDR2 as FQGNSA. The CDR3 contains 15 residues. The CDR3 coding sequence is TGTGCCAGCAGCTGGAGCGGGGGCGCCTCCAATGAGCAGTTCTTC. Its translation is CASSWSGGASNEQFF.

The chain is built from TRBV5-6 and TRBJ2-7; D is unresolved. The V gene's germline CDR1 is SGHDT and CDR2 YYEEEE. The CDR3 loop spans 14 amino acids. Trimming removed 1 base at V and 3 bases at J, with 11 bases between. The CDR3 region has the DNA TGTGCCAGCAGCTTGTCTGGTATGGGCTACGAGCAGTACTTC. Protein product: CASSLSGMGYEQYF.

The chain couples TRBV12-5 to TRBJ2-1, with 10 nucleotides matching TRBD1. The J segment lost 3 bases and the V segment lost 0 bases, leaving 5 bases of the junction unmatched. The germline gives CDR1 LGHNT, CDR2 FRNRAP. This CDR3 comprises 17 residues. Here the CDR3 DNA reads TGTGCTAGTGGTTTGGTAATAGGGACAGGGGTCTACAATGAGCAGTTCTTC. Translating it yields CASGLVIGTGVYNEQFF.

V usage is TRBV10-3 and J usage is TRBJ1-4, with D uncertain. V was cut by 4 bases and J by 3 bases, with 9 bases left in between. CDR3 length equals 14 residues. Germline V gene lookup returns CDR1 ENHRY and CDR2 SYGVKD. CDR3 protein: CAISGGAANEKLFF. CDR3 DNA sequence: TGTGCCATCAGTGGGGGAGCTGCTAATGAAAAACTGTTTTTT.

This chain joins TRBV7-2 and TRBJ2-2, with D perhaps TRBD1 (5 bases). CDR3 length: 16 amino acids. V was trimmed by 5 bases and J by 1 base, leaving 14 bases between them. Germline assignment: CDR1 SGHTA and CDR2 FQGNSA. The CDR3 here is CASSRQGAQNTGELFF. CDR3 DNA sequence: TGTGCCAGCAGCCGCCAGGGCGCCCAGAACACCGGGGAGCTGTTTTTT.

This clone was seen once. The chain links TRBV5-6 to TRBJ2-5; TRBD1 might be the D (6 bases). Trimming removed 3 bases from V and 5 bases from J, with 17 bases in between. This CDR3 region has 15 residues. Germline V gene data show CDR1 as SGHDT and CDR2 as YYEEEE. The CDR3: CASSSPGQGTETQYF. CDR3 nucleotide sequence: TGTGCCAGCAGCTCCCCTGGGCAGGGGACGGAGACCCAGTACTTC.

This sequence joins TRBV7-6 and TRBJ2-5; 9 bases map to TRBD1. This CDR3 has 16 residues. V shed 1 base, J shed 2 bases, and the junction held 5 bases outside the gene matches. Per germline, CDR1 SGHVS and CDR2 FNYEAQ. CDR3 in amino acids: CASSLGGTGSQETQYF. Here the CDR3 DNA reads TGTGCCAGCAGCTTAGGGGGGACAGGGTCACAAGAGACCCAGTACTTC.

With respect to this clone: Other DNA sequences within the sample encode an identical CDR3. The chain couples TRBV5-1 to TRBJ2-7; D unresolved. The length of the CDR3 is 13 residues. Germline CDR1 is SGHRS and CDR2 is YFSETQ. The V gene lost 0 bases and the J gene lost 4 bases, with 8 bases spanning the gap. The CDR3 region is CASSLDVGYEQYF. CDR3 sequence (DNA): TGCGCCAGCAGCTTGGACGTCGGGTACGAGCAGTACTTC.

This clone was counted a few times. V gene TRBV11-2 combines with J gene TRBJ2-6, with D unresolved. This CDR3 contains 15 residues. Germline CDR1 and CDR2: SGHAT and FQNNGV. The ends were cut back, 2 bases at V and 2 bases at J, with 7 bases in the middle. CDR3 region: CASSLSGAGANVLTF. CDR3 nucleotides: TGTGCCAGCAGCTTATCAGGAGCTGGGGCCAACGTCCTGACTTTC.

The chain combines TRBV18 with TRBJ2-1; D is unresolved. Deletions cut 0 bases from V and 8 bases from J, with 8 bases between. Germline CDR1 reads KGHSH; CDR2 reads LQKENI. There are 13 residues in the CDR3. Here the CDR3 reads CASSPPNKDEQFF. The CDR3 coding sequence is TGTGCCAGCTCACCACCAAATAAGGATGAGCAGTTCTTC.

This chain connects TRBV6-1 to TRBJ1-1; TRBD1 matches 9 bases. Looked up from germline, CDR1 is MNHNS and CDR2 is SASEGT. The V and J ends lost 5 bases and 4 bases, in that order; junction bases with no gene match: 5. The CDR3 is made up of 14 amino acids. The CDR3 DNA reads as TGTGCCAGCAGTCAGGACAGGGGCGGCACTGAAGCTTTCTTT. The encoded protein is CASSQDRGGTEAFF.

The gene calls are TRBV7-6 and TRBJ2-3; weak D call: TRBD2 (6 bases). This CDR3 is 15 amino acids long. V was pared by 5 bases and J by 5 bases, with 17 bases between. Germline CDR1 is SGHVS and CDR2 is FNYEAQ. The CDR3: CASSLNPDGGDTQYF. CDR3 coding DNA: TGTGCCAGCAGCCTAAATCCGGACGGGGGAGATACGCAGTATTTT.

This chain joins TRBV19 and TRBJ1-2; 8 bases line up with TRBD1. This CDR3 is 15 amino acids long. Germline V CDR1 and CDR2: LNHDA, SQIVND (reference sequence). The junction had 5 bases not matched to a gene; V was cut back by 4 bases and J by 1 base. CDR3 nucleotide sequence: TGTGCCAGTAGTAGCCGGGACAGGAGTAACTATGGCTACACCTTC. This translates into CASSSRDRSNYGYTF.

This chain joins TRBV13 and TRBJ2-6; D tentatively fits TRBD1 or TRBD2 (6 bases each). The CDR3 is 16 residues long. V shed 8 bases and J shed 4 bases, with 18 bases lying between them. Germline V gene lookup returns CDR1 PRHDT and CDR2 FYEKMQ (reference sequence). In DNA form, the CDR3 reads TGTGCCAGCCGGGGGCAGGCTCCCCCCGGGGCCAACGTCCTGACTTTC. Encoded protein: CASRGQAPPGANVLTF. The full variable domain, its missing parts supplied by reference TRBV13 and TRBJ2-6, is AAGVIQSPRHLIKEKRETATLKCYPIPRHDTVYWYQQGPGQDPQFLISFYEKMQSDKGSIPDRFSAQQFSDYHSELNMSSLELGDSALYFCASRGQAPPGANVLTFGAGSRLTVL.

The chain couples TRBV5-1 to TRBJ2-3; D is possibly TRBD2 (5 bases). Deletions cut 0 bases from V and 2 bases from J, with 7 bases between. The germline CDR1 and CDR2 sequences are SGHRS and YFSETQ. The CDR3 runs to 14 residues. The CDR3 region is CASSLGLFTDTQYF. CDR3 nucleotide sequence: TGCGCCAGCAGCTTGGGACTATTCACAGATACGCAGTATTTT.

V is TRBV9 and J is TRBJ1-3; D unclear. Germline V gives CDR1 SGDLS, CDR2 YYNGEE. This CDR3 is 16 amino acids long. Trimming shortened V by 0 bases and J by 0 bases, and 10 bases separated the two germline ends. CDR3 bases: TGTGCCAGCAGCGTAGTCGGACGGACCTCTGGAAACACCATATATTTT. As protein: CASSVVGRTSGNTIYF.

The chain employs TRBV4-3 and TRBJ2-3; 8 bases are shared with TRBD1. V dropped 0 bases and J dropped 5; count of bases not matched to a gene: 7. This CDR3 region has 16 residues. From germline, CDR1 is LGHNA and CDR2 YSLEER. CDR3 coding DNA: TGCGCCAGCAGCCAAGAAGGGCAGGGGGCTGGAGATACGCAGTATTTT. Translation: CASSQEGQGAGDTQYF.

Within the sample, this clone is medium-sized (0.01 to 0.1%). V gene TRBV20-1 combines with J gene TRBJ1-1; no clear D. The CDR3 runs 11 residues. CDR1 is DFQATT, CDR2 SNEGSKA, per germline (reference sequence). With 5 bases removed from V and 5 bases from J, the gap between germline ends came to 9 bases. The CDR3 loop reads CSAPGRTEAFF. The CDR3 region has the DNA TGCAGTGCTCCAGGAAGGACTGAAGCTTTCTTT.

The rearrangement uses TRBV7-2 and TRBJ1-1; D perhaps matches TRBD1 (5 bases). CDR3 length: 15 residues. The V gene lost 5 bases and the J gene lost 4 bases, with 17 bases spanning the gap. Germline lookup yields CDR1 SGHTA and CDR2 FQGNSA. In nucleotides, the CDR3 is TGTGCCAGCAGCCCAACAGGTACCCTGGGCACTGAAGCTTTCTTT. Residues: CASSPTGTLGTEAFF.

The V call is TRBV7-2, the J call TRBJ2-1; possible D gene TRBD2, 6 bases. The germline CDR1 and CDR2 sequences are SGHTA and FQGNSA. The CDR3 has 15 residues. V gave up 1 base and J gave up 4 bases, with 11 bases separating them. Here the CDR3 DNA reads TGTGCCAGCAGCTTAGGGGGGGTCCCTTACAATGAGCAGTTCTTC. Translated, it gives CASSLGGVPYNEQFF.

This chain joins TRBV6-6 and TRBJ2-7; 9 bases agree with TRBD1. The CDR3 runs to 14 residues. V gave up 7 bases and J gave up 5 bases; unmatched junction bases: 9. CDR1 and CDR2 from the germline V gene are MNHNY and SVGAGI (reference sequence). CDR3 protein: CASTIQGASNEQYF. The CDR3 DNA reads TGTGCCAGCACTATACAGGGGGCGAGTAACGAGCAGTACTTC.

This clone was counted only a few times. V gene TRBV4-1 combines with J gene TRBJ2-7; D is uncertain. Between the trimmed V and J ends, which lost 5 bases and 3 bases, there was a span of 8 bases. This CDR3 spans 12 amino acids. Germline lookup yields CDR1 MGHRA and CDR2 YSYEKL. The CDR3 bases are TGCGCCAGCAGCGACGGCGACTACGAGCAGTACTTC. This codes for CASSDGDYEQYF.

The chain uses TRBV5-6 and TRBJ1-6; D gene unclear. Germline assignment: CDR1 SGHDT and CDR2 YYEEEE. V lost 2 bases and J lost 0, with 6 bases in between. This CDR3 has 15 residues. CDR3 nucleotide sequence: TGTGCCAGCAGCTTTGGAAACTCCTATAATTCACCCCTCCACTTT. Its translation is CASSFGNSYNSPLHF.